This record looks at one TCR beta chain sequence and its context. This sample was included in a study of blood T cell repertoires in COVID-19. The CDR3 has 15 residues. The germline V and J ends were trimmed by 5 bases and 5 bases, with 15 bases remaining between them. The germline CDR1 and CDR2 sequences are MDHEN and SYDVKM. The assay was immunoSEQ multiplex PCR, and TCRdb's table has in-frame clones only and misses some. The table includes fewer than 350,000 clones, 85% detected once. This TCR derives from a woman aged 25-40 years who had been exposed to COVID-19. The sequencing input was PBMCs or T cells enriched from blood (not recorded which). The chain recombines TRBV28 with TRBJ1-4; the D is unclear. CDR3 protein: CASSPREGGNEKLFF. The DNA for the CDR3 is TGTGCCAGCAGTCCTCGTGAGGGTGGCAATGAAAAACTGTTTTTT.